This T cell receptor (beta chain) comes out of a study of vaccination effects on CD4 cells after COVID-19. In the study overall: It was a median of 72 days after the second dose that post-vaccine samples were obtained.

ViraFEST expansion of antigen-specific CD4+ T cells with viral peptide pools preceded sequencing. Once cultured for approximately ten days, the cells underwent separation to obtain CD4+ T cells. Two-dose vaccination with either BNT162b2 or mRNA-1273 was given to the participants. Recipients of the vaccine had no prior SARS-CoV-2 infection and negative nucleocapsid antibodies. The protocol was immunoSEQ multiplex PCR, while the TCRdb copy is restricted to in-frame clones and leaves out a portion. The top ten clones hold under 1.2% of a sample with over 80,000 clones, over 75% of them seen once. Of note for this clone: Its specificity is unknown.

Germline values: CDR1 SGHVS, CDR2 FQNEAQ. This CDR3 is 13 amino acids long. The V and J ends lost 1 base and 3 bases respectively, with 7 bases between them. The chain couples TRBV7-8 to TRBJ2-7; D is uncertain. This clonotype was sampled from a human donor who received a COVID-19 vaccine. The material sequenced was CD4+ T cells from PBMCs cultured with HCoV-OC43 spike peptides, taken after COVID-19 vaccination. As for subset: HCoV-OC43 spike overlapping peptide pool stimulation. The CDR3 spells CASSLVKGYEQYV. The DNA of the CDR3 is TGTGCCAGCAGCTTAGTGAAGGGCTACGAGCAGTACGTC.